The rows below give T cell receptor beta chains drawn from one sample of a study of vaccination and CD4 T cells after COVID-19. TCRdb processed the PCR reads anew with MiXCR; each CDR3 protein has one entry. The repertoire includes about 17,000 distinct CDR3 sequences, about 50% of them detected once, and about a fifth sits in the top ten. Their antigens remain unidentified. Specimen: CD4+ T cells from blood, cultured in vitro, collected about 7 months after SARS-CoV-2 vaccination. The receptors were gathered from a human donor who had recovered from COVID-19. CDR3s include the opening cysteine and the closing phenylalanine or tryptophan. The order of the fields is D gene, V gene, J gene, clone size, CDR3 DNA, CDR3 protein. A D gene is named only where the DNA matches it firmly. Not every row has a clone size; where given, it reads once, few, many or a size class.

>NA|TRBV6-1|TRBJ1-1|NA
TGTGCCAGCAGTGCATATTCGAGAGAGATCCAAGCTTTCTTT
CASSAYSREIQAFF
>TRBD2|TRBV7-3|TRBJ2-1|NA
TGTGCCAGCAGCTTAGATCTAGCGGGATACAATGAGCAGTTCTTC
CASSLDLAGYNEQFF
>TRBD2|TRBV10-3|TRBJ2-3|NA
TGTGCCATCAGTGTTAGCGGGGAAAGCACAGATACGCAGTATTTT
CAISVSGESTDTQYF
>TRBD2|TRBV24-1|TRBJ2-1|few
TGTGCCACCAGTGATTTGGTGACTAGCGGGAGGGGAAATGAGCAGTTCTTC
CATSDLVTSGRGNEQFF
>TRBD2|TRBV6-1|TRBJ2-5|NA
TGTGCCAGCAGCCGGACTAGCGGGCCCCAAGAGACCCAGTACTTC
CASSRTSGPQETQYF
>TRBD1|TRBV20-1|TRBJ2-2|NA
TGCAGTGCTAGAGGAAGGACAGGTGGGAACACCGGGGAGCTGTTTTTT
CSARGRTGGNTGELFF
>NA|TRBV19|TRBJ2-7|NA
TGTGCCAGTAGTTATGGGGCGCTGAACGAGCAGTACTTC
CASSYGALNEQYF
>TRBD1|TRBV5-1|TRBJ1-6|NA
TGCGCCAGCAGTGAGGGACAGGGGGCTTACTCACCCCTCCACTTT
CASSEGQGAYSPLHF
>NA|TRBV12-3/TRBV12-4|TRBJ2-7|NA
TGTGCCAGCAGTCGAGCGGGTTTTGCCTCCTACGAGCAGTACTTC
CASSRAGFASYEQYF
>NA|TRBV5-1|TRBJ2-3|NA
TGCGCCAGCAGCGAAACTAGCTCCTGGGCAGATACGCAGTATTTT
CASSETSSWADTQYF
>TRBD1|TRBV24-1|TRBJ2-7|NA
TGTGCCACCAGTGAAGCCGGGGACAGGAGCCCCGAGCAGTACTTC
CATSEAGDRSPEQYF
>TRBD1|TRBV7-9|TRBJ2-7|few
TGTGCCAGCAGCTTACGGACAGGGGGCTCCTACGAGCAGTACTTC
CASSLRTGGSYEQYF
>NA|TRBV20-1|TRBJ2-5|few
TGCAGTGCTAGTCTTGGGGTTCCGGAGACCCAGTACTTC
CSASLGVPETQYF
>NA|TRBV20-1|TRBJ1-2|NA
TGCAGTGCTACAGAACTTAACTATGGCTACACCTTC
CSATELNYGYTF
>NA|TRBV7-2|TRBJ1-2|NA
TGTGCCAGCAGCTTAGCGTGGGGGGAAGGTGGCTACACCTTC
CASSLAWGEGGYTF
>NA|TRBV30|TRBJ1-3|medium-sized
TGTGCCTGGGCCAGAGGGGACACCATATATTTT
CAWARGDTIYF
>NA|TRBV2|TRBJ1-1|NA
TGTGCCACAAGATTACAGGTTCAGAACACTGAAGCTTTCTTT
CATRLQVQNTEAFF
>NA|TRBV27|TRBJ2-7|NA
TGTGCCAGCAGTTTGGTGGGGCGCGGCCCTCCTTACGAGCAGTACTTC
CASSLVGRGPPYEQYF
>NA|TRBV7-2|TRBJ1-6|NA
TGTGCCAGCAGCTTGTTGGGGTCGGGCAATTCACCCCTCCACTTT
CASSLLGSGNSPLHF
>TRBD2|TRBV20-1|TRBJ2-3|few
TGCAGTGCGAAACTAGCGGTAACAACCACAGATACGCAGTATTTT
CSAKLAVTTTDTQYF
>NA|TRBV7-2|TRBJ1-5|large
TGTGCCAGCAGCATTTACAATCAGCCCCAGCATTTT
CASSIYNQPQHF
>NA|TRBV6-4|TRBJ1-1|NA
TGTGCCAGCAGTTTGATCCAGAACACTGAAGCTTTCTTT
CASSLIQNTEAFF
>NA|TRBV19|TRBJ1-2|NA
TGTGCCAGTAGCATTGGGATTCGACGGTATGGCTACACCTTC
CASSIGIRRYGYTF
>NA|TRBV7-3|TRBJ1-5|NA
TGTGCCAGCAGCTTGACAGCTCTGGAGCCCCAGCATTTT
CASSLTALEPQHF
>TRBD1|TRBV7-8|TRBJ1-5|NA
TGTGCCAGCAGCTTATCGGCGGCAGGGGGCTATCAGCCCCAGCATTTT
CASSLSAAGGYQPQHF
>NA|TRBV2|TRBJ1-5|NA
TGTGCCAGCAGTGAACGGCAGGACGATCAGCCCCAGCATTTT
CASSERQDDQPQHF
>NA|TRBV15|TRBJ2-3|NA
TGTGCCACCAGCAGAGTGGGAGATACGCAGTATTTT
CATSRVGDTQYF
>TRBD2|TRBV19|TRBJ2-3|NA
TGTGCCAGTAGTACTAGCGGGGGAAACACAGATACGCAGTATTTT
CASSTSGGNTDTQYF
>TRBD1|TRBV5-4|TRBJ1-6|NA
TGTGCCAGCAGCCAAGACCGACAGGGGAATTCACCCCTCCACTTT
CASSQDRQGNSPLHF
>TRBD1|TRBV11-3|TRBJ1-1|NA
TGTGCCAGCAGCTTTGGAGCGGGGACAGGGGTGAACACTGAAGCTTTCTTT
CASSFGAGTGVNTEAFF
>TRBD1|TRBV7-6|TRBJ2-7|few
TGTGCCAGCAGCTTAGAACAGGGGGGCCGTGGGTACTTC
CASSLEQGGRGYF
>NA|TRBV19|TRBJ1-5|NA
TGTGCCAGTAGTACCAATAAGGGGTATCGTCAGCCCCAGCATTTT
CASSTNKGYRQPQHF
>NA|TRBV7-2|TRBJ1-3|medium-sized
TGTGCCAGCAGCTTAGCGATGGGGGCCGCTGGAAACACCATATATTTT
CASSLAMGAAGNTIYF
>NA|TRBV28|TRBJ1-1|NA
TGTGCCAGCAGTTTCTGGAACACTGAAGCTTTCTTT
CASSFWNTEAFF
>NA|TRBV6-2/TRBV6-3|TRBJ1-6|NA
TGTGCCAGCAGTCCGATGGACACCTATTCACCCCTCCACTTT
CASSPMDTYSPLHF
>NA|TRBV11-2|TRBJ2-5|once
TGTGCCAGCAGCTTAGAAACGTGGCAAGAGACCCAGTACTTC
CASSLETWQETQYF
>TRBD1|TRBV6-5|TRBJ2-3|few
TGTGCCAGCAGTTTAGGAACCCGCAGGGGGCGATGGACAGATACGCAGTATTTT
CASSLGTRRGRWTDTQYF
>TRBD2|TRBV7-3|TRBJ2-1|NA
TGTGCCAGCAGCCCATCTGGTAGCGGGGAGCAGTTCTTC
CASSPSGSGEQFF
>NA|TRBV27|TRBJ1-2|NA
TGTGCCAGCAGTTCCCCAAGGTCCAACTATGGCTACACCTTC
CASSSPRSNYGYTF
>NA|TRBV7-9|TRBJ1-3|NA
TGTGCCAGCAGCTTAGCGGGCAGCTCTGGAAACACCATATATTTT
CASSLAGSSGNTIYF
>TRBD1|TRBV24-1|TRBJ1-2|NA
TGTGCCACCAGTGGGGGACAGGGCTTGAACTATGGCTACACCTTC
CATSGGQGLNYGYTF
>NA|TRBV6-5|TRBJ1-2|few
TGTGCCAGCAGTTACTCGACGGGGAGGACAGATGGCTACACCTTC
CASSYSTGRTDGYTF
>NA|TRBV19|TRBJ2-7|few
TGTGCCAGTAGTTCCCAGGTGAGGTACGAGCAGTACTTC
CASSSQVRYEQYF
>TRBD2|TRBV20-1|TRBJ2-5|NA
TGCAGTGCTCCTATAGCGGGGGGCTTGGAGGAGACCCAGTACTTC
CSAPIAGGLEETQYF